Listed below are T cell receptor beta chains from one sample, sequenced in a study of naive and memory T cell subsets. Via MiXCR, TCRdb re-called the UMI-ligation and nested PCR reads, giving one row per CDR3 protein. The repertoire consists of about 99,000 distinct CDR3 sequences, with roughly 15% occurring once and the leading ten covering about 3%. Sequencing was carried out using naive CD8+ T cells from blood. These receptors originate from a human donor in good health. Both conserved end residues are part of each CDR3. The order of the fields is V gene, clone size, D gene, J gene, CDR3 protein, CDR3 DNA. A D gene is named only where the DNA matches it firmly. Clone size is shown for a subset of rows, as once, few, many or a class of expanded clone.

TRBV12-3/TRBV12-4	few	-	TRBJ2-4	CASSFSGNIQYF	TGTGCCAGCAGTTTTAGTGGAAACATTCAGTACTTC
TRBV7-9	many	-	TRBJ2-5	CASSSSRRRGVQETQYF	TGTGCCAGCAGCTCTTCTAGAAGAAGGGGGGTTCAAGAGACCCAGTACTTC
TRBV7-3	-	-	TRBJ2-5	CASSMVGSQETQYF	TGTGCCAGCAGCATGGTGGGGTCCCAAGAGACCCAGTACTTC
TRBV7-9	few	-	TRBJ2-1	CASSLAEPQQFF	TGTGCCAGCAGCTTAGCGGAGCCTCAACAGTTCTTC
TRBV9	many	TRBD1	TRBJ1-5	CASSEQGVNQPQHF	TGTGCCAGCAGCGAGCAGGGGGTGAATCAGCCCCAGCATTTT
TRBV4-1	-	TRBD1	TRBJ2-7	CASSQDDRVDEQYF	TGCGCCAGCAGCCAAGATGACAGGGTAGACGAGCAGTACTTC
TRBV9	-	-	TRBJ2-1	CASSVFSGAANEQFF	TGTGCCAGCAGCGTATTCTCGGGAGCGGCCAATGAGCAGTTCTTC
TRBV12-3/TRBV12-4	-	TRBD2	TRBJ2-1	CASSEGLAGGPRYNEQFF	TGTGCCAGCAGTGAGGGACTAGCGGGAGGGCCGAGGTACAATGAGCAGTTCTTC
TRBV7-9	many	-	TRBJ2-3	CASSLGTDTQYF	TGTGCCAGCAGCTTAGGCACAGATACGCAGTATTTT
TRBV7-6	-	-	TRBJ2-3	CASSLMRSPGTDTQYF	TGTGCCAGCAGCCTCATGAGAAGTCCAGGCACAGATACGCAGTATTTT
TRBV28	once	-	TRBJ2-1	CVSSLTGGVGDNEQFF	TGTGTCAGCAGTTTAACGGGCGGGGTAGGCGACAATGAGCAGTTCTTC
TRBV7-2	-	-	TRBJ1-2	CASSQRDAESYGYTF	TGTGCCAGCAGCCAACGGGACGCCGAGAGCTATGGCTACACCTTC
TRBV7-6	-	-	TRBJ2-7	CASSFKGINNEQYF	TGTGCCAGCAGCTTTAAGGGTATTAACAACGAGCAGTACTTC
TRBV7-6	-	TRBD1	TRBJ1-2	CASSPRDSYYGYTF	TGTGCCAGCAGCCCCCGGGACAGCTACTATGGCTACACCTTC
TRBV28	many	-	TRBJ1-5	CASRETPSNQPQHF	TGTGCCAGCAGGGAGACTCCTAGCAATCAGCCCCAGCATTTT
TRBV23-1	few	-	TRBJ2-5	CASSHPGRAQETQYF	TGCGCCAGCAGTCACCCGGGGCGGGCTCAAGAGACCCAGTACTTC
TRBV6-2/TRBV6-3	-	-	TRBJ2-6	CASSYRPGSGANVLTF	TGTGCCAGCAGTTATCGGCCAGGGTCTGGGGCCAACGTCCTGACTTTC
TRBV24-1	-	-	TRBJ2-2	CATSAGGELFF	TGTGCCACCAGTGCCGGCGGGGAGCTGTTTTTT
TRBV7-6	-	-	TRBJ2-1	CASSLSGLSYNEQFF	TGTGCCAGCAGCTTGAGCGGTCTCTCCTACAATGAGCAGTTCTTC
TRBV7-3	-	-	TRBJ2-7	CASSFGYF	TGTGCCAGCAGCTTTGGGTACTTC
TRBV12-1	-	-	TRBJ2-2	CASRSGNTGELFF	TGTGCCAGCAGGAGCGGGAACACCGGGGAGCTGTTTTTT
TRBV5-4	many	-	TRBJ1-1	CASRSGLAEAFF	TGTGCCAGCAGATCCGGACTCGCTGAAGCTTTCTTT
TRBV20-1	many	-	TRBJ2-7	CSAWDGPYEQYF	TGCAGTGCCTGGGACGGTCCCTACGAGCAGTACTTC
TRBV27	-	TRBD1	TRBJ2-1	CASSFTGTGGGWQFF	TGTGCCAGCAGTTTTACCGGGACAGGGGGAGGATGGCAGTTCTTC
TRBV5-4	many	TRBD1	TRBJ1-6	CASTPGTEFNSPLHF	TGTGCCAGCACCCCCGGGACAGAGTTCAATTCACCCCTCCACTTT
TRBV20-1	-	-	TRBJ1-2	CSARDLGSYGYTF	TGCAGTGCTAGAGATCTGGGGAGCTATGGCTACACCTTC
TRBV5-5	many	-	TRBJ2-2	CASSRVGELFF	TGTGCCAGCAGTCGAGTCGGGGAGCTGTTTTTT
TRBV7-7	few	-	TRBJ2-1	CASSRNPSSYNEQFF	TGTGCTAGCAGCCGCAACCCGAGCTCCTACAATGAGCAGTTCTTC
TRBV14	many	TRBD2	TRBJ2-7	CASSQGRMPGLAGGWQYF	TGTGCCAGCAGCCAAGGTCGAATGCCGGGACTAGCGGGAGGATGGCAGTACTTC
TRBV4-3	-	-	TRBJ2-1	CASSHSTSFDSNEQFF	TGCGCCAGCAGCCACTCTACTAGTTTCGACTCTAATGAGCAGTTCTTC
TRBV28	once	-	TRBJ2-2	CASSFLLQSGELFF	TGTGCCAGCAGTTTCCTCCTTCAGTCCGGGGAGCTGTTTTTT
TRBV3-1	-	-	TRBJ2-2	CASSQEYIRGAGELFF	TGTGCCAGCAGCCAAGAGTATATTCGAGGCGCCGGGGAGCTGTTTTTT
TRBV12-3/TRBV12-4	few	-	TRBJ1-2	CASLQGTYGYTF	TGTGCCAGTCTGCAGGGAACCTATGGCTACACCTTC
TRBV27	few	-	TRBJ2-6	CASMQKVPGANVLTF	TGTGCCAGCATGCAGAAGGTCCCTGGGGCCAACGTCCTGACTTTC
TRBV20-1	-	TRBD1	TRBJ2-7	CSANSGTGTYEQYF	TGCAGTGCCAACTCCGGGACAGGGACCTACGAGCAGTACTTC
TRBV19	few	-	TRBJ1-5	CASSIGSRQPQHF	TGTGCCAGTAGTATCGGCAGCCGTCAGCCCCAGCATTTT
TRBV6-1	few	-	TRBJ1-1	CASIDVGLNTEAFF	TGTGCCAGCATTGACGTAGGCCTGAACACTGAAGCTTTCTTT
TRBV4-3	few	TRBD2	TRBJ2-6	CASSLYGRVSGANVLTF	TGCGCCAGCAGCCTCTATGGGAGGGTCTCTGGGGCCAACGTCCTGACTTTC